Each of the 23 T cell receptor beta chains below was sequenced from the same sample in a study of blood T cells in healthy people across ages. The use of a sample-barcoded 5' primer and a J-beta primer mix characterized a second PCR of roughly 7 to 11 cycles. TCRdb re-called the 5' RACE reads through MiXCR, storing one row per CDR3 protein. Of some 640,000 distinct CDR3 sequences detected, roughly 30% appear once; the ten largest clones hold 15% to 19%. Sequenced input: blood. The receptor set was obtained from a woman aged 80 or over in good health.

CDR3 in DNA: TGTGCCAGCAGTGAATTAGTGGCAGGGCCCCCAGATACGCAGTATTTT. Translation gives CASSELVAGPPDTQYF. V gene TRBV2 combines with J gene TRBJ2-3; weak D call: TRBD1 (5 bases). There are 16 residues in the CDR3. Germline lookup yields CDR1 SNHLY and CDR2 FYNNEI. The V gene lost 2 bases and the J gene lost 4 bases, with 16 bases spanning the gap.

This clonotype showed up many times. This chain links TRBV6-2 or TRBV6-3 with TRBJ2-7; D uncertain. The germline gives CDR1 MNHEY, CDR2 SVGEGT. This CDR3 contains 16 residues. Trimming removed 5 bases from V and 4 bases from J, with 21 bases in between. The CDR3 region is CASSSTTPGPLYEQYF. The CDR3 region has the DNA TGTGCCAGCAGTAGTACCACCCCGGGCCCCCTGTACGAGCAGTACTTC.

CDR3 protein: CASTLRNEQFF. Here the CDR3 DNA reads TGCGCCAGCACCCTAAGGAATGAGCAGTTCTTC. V is TRBV5-1 and J is TRBJ2-1; no clear D gene. The V end was cut by 6 bases, the J end by 7 bases, with 8 bases between. CDR1 is SGHRS, CDR2 YFSETQ, per germline. The CDR3 runs 11 residues.

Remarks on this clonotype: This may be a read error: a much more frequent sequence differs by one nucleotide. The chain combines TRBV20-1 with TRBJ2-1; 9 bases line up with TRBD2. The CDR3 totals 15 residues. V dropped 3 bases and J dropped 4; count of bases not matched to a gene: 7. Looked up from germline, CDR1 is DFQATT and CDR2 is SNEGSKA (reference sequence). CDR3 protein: CSARVGGGEYNEQFF. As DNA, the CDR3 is TGCAGTGCTAGGGTTGGCGGGGGGGAGTACAATGAGCAGTTCTTC.

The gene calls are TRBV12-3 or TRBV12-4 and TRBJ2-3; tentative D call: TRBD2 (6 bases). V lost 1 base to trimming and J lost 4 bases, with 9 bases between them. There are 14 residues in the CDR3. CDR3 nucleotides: TGTGCCAGCAGTTTAGACGGGAGCGCAGATACGCAGTATTTT. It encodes CASSLDGSADTQYF.

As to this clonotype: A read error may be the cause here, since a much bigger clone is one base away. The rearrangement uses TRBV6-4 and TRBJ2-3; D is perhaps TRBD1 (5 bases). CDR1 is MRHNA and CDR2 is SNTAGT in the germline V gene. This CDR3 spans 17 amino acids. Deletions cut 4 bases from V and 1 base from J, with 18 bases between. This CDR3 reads CASSAIGVRGGTDTQYF. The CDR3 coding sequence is TGTGCCAGCAGTGCCATAGGGGTTAGAGGAGGCACAGATACGCAGTATTTT.

The CDR3 spells CSAPGDKQKETQYF. The CDR3 region has the DNA TGCAGTGCCCCGGGGGACAAGCAAAAAGAGACCCAGTACTTC. This sequence joins TRBV20-1 and TRBJ2-5; D possibly matches TRBD1 or TRBD2 (6 bases each). The CDR3 is made up of 14 amino acids. The V gene lost 6 bases and the J gene lost 3 bases, with 17 bases spanning the gap. Looked up from germline, CDR1 is DFQATT and CDR2 is SNEGSKA (reference sequence).

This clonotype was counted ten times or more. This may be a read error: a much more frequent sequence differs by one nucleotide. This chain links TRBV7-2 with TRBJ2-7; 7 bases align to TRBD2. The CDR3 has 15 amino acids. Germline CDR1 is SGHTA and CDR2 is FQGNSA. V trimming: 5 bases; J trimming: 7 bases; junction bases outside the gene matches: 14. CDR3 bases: TGTGCCAGCAGCCCGCTAAACGGGGGGTACAATGAGCAGTACTTC. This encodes CASSPLNGGYNEQYF.

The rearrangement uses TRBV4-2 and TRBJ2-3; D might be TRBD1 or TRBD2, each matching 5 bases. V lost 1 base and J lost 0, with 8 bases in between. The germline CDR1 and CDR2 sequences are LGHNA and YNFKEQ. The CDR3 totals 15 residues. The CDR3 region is CASSQVGTSTDTQYF. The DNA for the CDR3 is TGTGCCAGCAGCCAAGTCGGGACGAGCACAGATACGCAGTATTTT.

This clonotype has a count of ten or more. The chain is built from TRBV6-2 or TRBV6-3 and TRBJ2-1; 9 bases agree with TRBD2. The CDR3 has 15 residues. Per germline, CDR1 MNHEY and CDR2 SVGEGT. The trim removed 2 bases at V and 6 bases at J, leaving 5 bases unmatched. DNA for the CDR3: TGTGCCAGCAGTTACGCGGCGGGGGGGCTCAATGAGCAGTTCTTC. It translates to CASSYAAGGLNEQFF.

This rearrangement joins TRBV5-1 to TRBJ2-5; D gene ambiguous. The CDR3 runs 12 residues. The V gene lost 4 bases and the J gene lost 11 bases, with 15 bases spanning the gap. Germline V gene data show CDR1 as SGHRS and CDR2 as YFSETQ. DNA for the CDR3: TGCGCCAGCAGCGCCTCGGTCCTGGAGCAGTACTTC. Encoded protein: CASSASVLEQYF.

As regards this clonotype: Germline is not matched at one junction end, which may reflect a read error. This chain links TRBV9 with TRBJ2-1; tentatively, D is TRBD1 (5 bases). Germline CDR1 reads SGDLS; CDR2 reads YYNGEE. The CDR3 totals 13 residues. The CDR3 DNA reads TGTGCCAGCAGCGTAGGACAGTGGGATGAGCGGTTCTTC. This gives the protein CASSVGQWDERFF.

The CDR3 spells CAISLGTPGQGFTEAFF. CDR3 DNA sequence: TGTGCCATCAGTCTCGGAACCCCGGGACAGGGTTTCACTGAAGCTTTCTTT. The rearrangement uses TRBV10-3 and TRBJ1-1, with 9 bases identical to TRBD1. The CDR3 totals 17 residues. CDR1 is ENHRY and CDR2 is SYGVKD in the germline V gene. V was clipped by 5 bases and J by 4 bases; unmatched bases: 14.

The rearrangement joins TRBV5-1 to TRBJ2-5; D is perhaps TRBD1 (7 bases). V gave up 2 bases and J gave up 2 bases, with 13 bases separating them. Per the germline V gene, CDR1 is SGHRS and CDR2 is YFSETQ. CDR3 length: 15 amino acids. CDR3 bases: TGCGCCAGCAGCTTAGAGACAGGGAGGCAAGAGACCCAGTACTTC. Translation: CASSLETGRQETQYF.

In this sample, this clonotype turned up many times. For the CDR3, the DNA is TGCAGTGCTAGAGCGCCTAGCGGGGAAGAGACCCAGTACTTC. Translation: CSARAPSGEETQYF. The genes are TRBV20-1 and TRBJ2-5, with 9 bases lining up with TRBD2. Per the germline V gene, CDR1 is DFQATT and CDR2 is SNEGSKA (reference sequence). V dropped 1 base and J dropped 3; count of bases not matched to a gene: 3. The CDR3 runs to 14 residues.

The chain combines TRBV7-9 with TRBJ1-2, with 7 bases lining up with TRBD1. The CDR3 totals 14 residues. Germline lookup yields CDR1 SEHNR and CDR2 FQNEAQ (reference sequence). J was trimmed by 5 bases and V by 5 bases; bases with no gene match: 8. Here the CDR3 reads CASSPGQEGYGYTF. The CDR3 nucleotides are TGTGCCAGCAGCCCCGGACAGGAAGGGTATGGCTACACCTTC.

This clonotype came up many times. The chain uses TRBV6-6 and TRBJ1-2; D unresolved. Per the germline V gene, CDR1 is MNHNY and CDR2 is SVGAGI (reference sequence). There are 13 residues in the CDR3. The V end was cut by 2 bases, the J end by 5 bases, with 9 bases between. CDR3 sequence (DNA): TGTGCCAGCAGTTACAGGGTCGAATATGGCTACACCTTC. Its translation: CASSYRVEYGYTF.

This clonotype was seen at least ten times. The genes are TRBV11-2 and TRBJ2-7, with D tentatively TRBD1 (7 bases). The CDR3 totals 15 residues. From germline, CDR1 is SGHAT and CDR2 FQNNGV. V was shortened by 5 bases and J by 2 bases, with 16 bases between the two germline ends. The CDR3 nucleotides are TGTGCCAGCAGCCAGGGGGGCCAAACCCCCTACGAGCAGTACTTC. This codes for CASSQGGQTPYEQYF.

The CDR3 bases are TGCAGAGCGGGGACCTTCCAAGAGACCCAGTACTTC. Its translation: CRAGTFQETQYF. The chain has TRBV20-1 and TRBJ2-5; 7 bases fit TRBD2. CDR1 is DFQATT and CDR2 is SNEGSKA in the germline V gene (reference sequence). The CDR3 has 12 amino acids.

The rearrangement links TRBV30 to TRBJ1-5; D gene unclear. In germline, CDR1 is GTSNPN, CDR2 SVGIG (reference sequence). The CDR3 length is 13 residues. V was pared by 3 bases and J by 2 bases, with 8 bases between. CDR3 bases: TGTGCCTGGAGCCCGATGGGCAATCAGCCCCAGCATTTT. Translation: CAWSPMGNQPQHF.

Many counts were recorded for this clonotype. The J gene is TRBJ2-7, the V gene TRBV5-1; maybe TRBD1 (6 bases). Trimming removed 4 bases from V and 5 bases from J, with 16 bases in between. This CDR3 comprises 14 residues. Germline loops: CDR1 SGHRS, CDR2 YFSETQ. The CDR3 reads CASSLHRDTHEQYF. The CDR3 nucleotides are TGCGCCAGCAGCCTACACAGGGATACCCACGAGCAGTACTTC.

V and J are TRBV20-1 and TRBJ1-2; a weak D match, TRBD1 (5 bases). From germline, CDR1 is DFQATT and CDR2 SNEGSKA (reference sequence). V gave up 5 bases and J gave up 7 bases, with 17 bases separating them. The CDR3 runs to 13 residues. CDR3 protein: CSALHGGGVGYTF. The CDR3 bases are TGCAGTGCTCTACACGGGGGGGGAGTTGGCTACACCTTC.

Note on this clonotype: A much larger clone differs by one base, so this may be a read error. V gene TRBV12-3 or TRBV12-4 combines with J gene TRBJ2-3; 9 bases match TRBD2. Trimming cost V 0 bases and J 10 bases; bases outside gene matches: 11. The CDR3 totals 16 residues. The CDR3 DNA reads TGTGCCAGCAGTTTAGCGCAAATAGCGGGGGTTGATGCGCAGTATTTT. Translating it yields CASSLAQIAGVDAQYF.